The entry that follows covers one TCR beta chain sequence. Antigen unknown. Sequencing was performed with immunoSEQ multiplex PCR; in TCRdb, only in-frame clones are kept and a portion is missing. The sample carries 44,000 or so clones, around 81% recorded once. The data were obtained in a study of a mutant IDH1 vaccine in newly diagnosed glioma. Study-level findings and limits: Pseudoprogression appears to have had no connection to changes in top peripheral T cell clonotypes.

The V end lost 7 bases, the J end lost 0 bases, and 12 bases lay between the germline ends. The CDR3 is made up of 14 amino acids. Germline-derived CDR1 and CDR2 are MDHEN and SYDVKM. Time point given: week 35, safety follow-up. One vaccine dose held 300 ug of mutant IDH1 20-mer peptide and came with topical imiquimod. In weeks 1, 3, 5, 7, 11, 15, 19 and 23, patients were immunized, eight times in all. The receptor was derived from a woman between 40 and 55 years old with glioma. Some clones in this sample may be carry-over from other donors' samples. Sequences were derived from PBMCs, sampled from a glioma patient whose treatment included an IDH1 peptide vaccine. The chain employs TRBV28 and TRBJ1-1; no firm D call. This chain's CDR3 is CASTRLLMNTEAFF. The CDR3 nucleotides read TGTGCCAGCACCCGACTGCTGATGAACACTGAAGCTTTCTTT.